Given below is one T cell receptor beta chain in context. These data originate in a study of blood T cell repertoires in COVID-19. For the study at large: COVID-19 samples, acute and convalescent, were from the United States, Italy and Spain. T cells, B-cell-depleted T cells, or PBMCs provided the cDNA or gDNA that served as material.

Germline values: CDR1 SGHRS, CDR2 YFSETQ. V dropped 2 bases and J dropped 8 bases, with 7 bases sitting between them. This CDR3 spans 11 amino acids. Cohorts were assigned according to the clinical history that participants reported. Authors' processing steps: Amplifying reference gene primers gave estimates of nucleated cell counts. The method was immunoSEQ multiplex PCR; TCRdb's version includes in-frame clones alone and lacks a portion of them. That table supplies the V and J calls and clone size; D and trimming were determined from the DNA. This sample yields hundreds of thousands of clones, of which approximately 85% are seen a single time; around 0.9% belongs to the top ten.

The TCR comes from a woman aged 25 to 39 who had recovered from COVID-19. The sequencing input was PBMCs or T cells enriched from blood (not recorded which). The chain recombines TRBV5-1 with TRBJ1-1; perhaps TRBD1 as D (6 bases). The CDR3 DNA sequence: TGCGCCAGCAGCTTAGGGACAGAAGCTTTCTTT. The encoded protein is CASSLGTEAFF.